The entry below gives a single T cell receptor (beta chain) sequence along with its context. Its specificity is not known. The data were obtained in a study of OX40 agonist ivuxolimab in advanced cancers. Sequencing used immunoSEQ multiplex PCR; TCRdb keeps in-frame clones, though not all of them. The data contain about 100,000 clones, approximately 90% of them singletons. Overall study results and limits: The specificity for antigen of the expanded peripheral T cells was not determined. Expanded clones were, on average, more numerous among CD8+ T cells than CD4+.

It was autoimmune disease history or systemic immunosuppression that excluded patients. The sequencing here drew on CD4+ or CD8+ T cells sorted from blood, taken in a trial of the OX40 agonist ivuxolimab. The TCR originated in an adult with an advanced solid tumor such as melanoma, head and neck, liver or kidney cancer.

The CDR3 DNA follows: TGTGCCTGGAGTGTAAGTAGGACAGGGACATTCCATGATCAGCCCCAGCATTTT. Its translation: CAWSVSRTGTFHDQPQHF. V and J are TRBV30 and TRBJ1-5; TRBD1 agrees at 8 bases. After removal of 0 bases from V and 5 bases from J, the junction contained 15 bases not matched to a gene. Germline lookup yields CDR1 GTSNPN and CDR2 SVGIG (reference sequence). The CDR3 loop spans 18 amino acids.